Presented here are 14 T cell receptor beta chains from one specimen sequenced in a study of cytomegalovirus exposure and HLA in healthy donors. The PCR used 60 Vbeta and 13 Jbeta primers. Generated by immunoSEQ multiplex PCR, the TCRdb table keeps only in-frame clones and is missing some. The table includes under 250,000 clones, approximately 82% detected once. The source material was PBMCs. These receptors were obtained from a woman aged 55-70 years in good health and CMV-seropositive.

The rearrangement links TRBV19 to TRBJ1-2; D is uncertain. V was trimmed by 7 bases and J by 4 bases, leaving 7 bases between them. The CDR3 is 11 amino acids. Germline CDR1 LNHDA, CDR2 SQIVND (reference sequence). CDR3 amino acids: CASTGGYGYTF. The CDR3 bases are TGTGCCAGTACAGGAGGCTATGGCTACACCTTC.

The J gene is TRBJ1-1, the V gene TRBV7-9, with D uncertain. CDR3 size: 14 residues. Between the trimmed V and J ends, which lost 5 bases and 4 bases, there was a span of 14 bases. Germline V gives CDR1 SEHNR, CDR2 FQNEAQ (reference sequence). The CDR3 sequence is CASSPQTGATEAFF. The CDR3, as DNA: TGTGCCAGCAGCCCCCAAACTGGAGCCACTGAAGCTTTCTTT. The full variable domain, in which reference TRBV7-9 and TRBJ1-1 provide the parts outside the CDR3, is DTGVSQNPRHKITKRGQNVTFRCDPISEHNRLYWYRQTLGQGPEFLTYFQNEAQLEKSRLLSDRFSAERPKGSFSTLEIQRTEQGDSAMYLCASSPQTGATEAFFGQGTRLTVV.

The chain employs TRBV6-1 and TRBJ1-2; weak D call: TRBD1 (6 bases). The CDR3 loop spans 17 amino acids. Germline V lookup: CDR1 MNHNS, CDR2 SASEGT. Deletions cut 1 base from V and 7 bases from J, with 22 bases between. CDR3 DNA: TGTGCCAGCAGTGAAGGAGGGTCCCGGGACATTCTCCGTGGCTACACCTTC. Amino acids: CASSEGGSRDILRGYTF.

CDR3 residues: CASSLETIYSGNTIYF. The CDR3 coding sequence is TGCGCCAGCAGCCTAGAAACCATTTACTCTGGAAACACCATATATTTT. The V and J genes are TRBV5-1 and TRBJ1-3, with D uncertain. Germline values: CDR1 SGHRS, CDR2 YFSETQ. The V gene lost 4 bases and the J gene lost 0 bases, with 14 bases spanning the gap. The CDR3 has 16 amino acids.

The chain carries TRBV27 and TRBJ2-1; a weak D match, TRBD2 (6 bases). Trimming cost V 6 bases and J 10 bases, with 13 bases left between them. CDR1 and CDR2 (germline): MNHEY, SMNVEV (reference sequence). The CDR3 contains 12 residues. The CDR3 DNA reads TGTGCCAGCAGGACCGGGACTTGGGAGCAGTTCTTC. Translation gives CASRTGTWEQFF.

The chain combines TRBV9 with TRBJ2-1; D is possibly TRBD2 (5 bases). The CDR3 runs 13 residues. The germline V gene encodes CDR1 SGDLS and CDR2 YYNGEE. V lost 3 bases, J lost 4 bases, and 8 bases lay in between. The CDR3 DNA reads as TGTGCCAGCAGCGAGGACTGGTACAATGAGCAGTTCTTC. It translates to CASSEDWYNEQFF.

CDR3 in DNA: TGCGCCAGCAGTGATGCAGGGGCCACCTACGAGCAGTACTTC. It is translated as CASSDAGATYEQYF. The V and J genes are TRBV10-1 and TRBJ2-7; weak D call: TRBD1 (6 bases). Germline V gene sequence: CDR1 WNHNN, CDR2 SYGVQD (reference sequence). The CDR3 contains 14 residues. With 3 bases removed from V and 2 bases from J, the gap between germline ends came to 11 bases.

The chain uses TRBV19 and TRBJ2-7, with D perhaps TRBD2 (6 bases). The CDR3 length is 14 residues. Germline assignment: CDR1 LNHDA and CDR2 SQIVND (reference sequence). Deletions cut 4 bases from V and 4 bases from J, with 14 bases between. CDR3 loop: CASSKDPAGYEQYF. In nucleotides, the CDR3 is TGTGCCAGTAGTAAGGATCCCGCGGGGTACGAGCAGTACTTC.

Worth noting for this clone: This specimen includes other DNA sequences encoding the same CDR3. The V and J genes are TRBV15 and TRBJ2-1; no reliable D call. The CDR3 length is 12 residues. Trimming removed 1 base at V and 9 bases at J, with 7 bases between. Per the germline V gene, CDR1 is LNHNV and CDR2 is YYDKDF (reference sequence). CDR3 residues: CATSRVPGEQFF. The CDR3 DNA reads as TGTGCCACCAGCAGAGTACCCGGTGAGCAGTTCTTC.

This clone was seen a handful of times. In DNA, the CDR3 is TGTGCCAGCAGGGCTCAGGGGGCGTGGGCTGGCTACACCTTC. Translating it yields CASRAQGAWAGYTF. The chain links TRBV5-4 to TRBJ1-2, with TRBD1 identical over 8 bases. CDR3 length: 14 amino acids. CDR1 and CDR2 (germline): SGHNT, YYREEE (reference sequence). J lost 7 bases, V lost 5 bases, and 10 bases had no gene match.

The V gene is TRBV11-2, the J gene TRBJ2-5; D perhaps matches TRBD1 (5 bases). Germline V gene data show CDR1 as SGHAT and CDR2 as FQNNGV. This CDR3 comprises 13 residues. Trimming cost V 5 bases and J 2 bases, with 9 bases left between them. CDR3 DNA sequence: TGTGCCAGCAGCCAAGACAGACAAGAGACCCAGTACTTC. As protein: CASSQDRQETQYF.

A few counts support this clone. The chain joins TRBV6-5 to TRBJ2-1, with TRBD2 identical over 8 bases. Per germline, CDR1 MNHEY and CDR2 SVGAGI. There are 14 residues in the CDR3. V lost 5 bases to trimming and J lost 5 bases; unmatched junction nucleotides: 5. CDR3 coding DNA: TGTGCCAGCAGTAAAGCGGGAGTTCACAATGAGCAGTTCTTC. Protein product: CASSKAGVHNEQFF.

The chain combines TRBV25-1 with TRBJ1-3; a weak D match, TRBD1 (6 bases). The V and J ends lost 8 bases and 0 bases respectively, with 14 bases between them. CDR1 and CDR2 (germline): MGHDK, SYGVNS. This CDR3 comprises 15 residues. CDR3 nucleotide sequence: TGTGCCAGCGGTTCACAGGGTATCTCTGGAAACACCATATATTTT. Its protein is CASGSQGISGNTIYF.

The chain couples TRBV6-1 to TRBJ2-7, with D uncertain. This CDR3 is 14 amino acids long. Germline assignment: CDR1 MNHNS and CDR2 SASEGT. Deletions cut 0 bases from V and 0 bases from J, with 6 bases between. The CDR3 is CASSEASVSYEQYF. The CDR3 bases are TGTGCCAGCAGTGAAGCGAGCGTCTCCTACGAGCAGTACTTC.